The clone carrying this T cell receptor (beta chain) was counted at least ten times. Its antigen remains unidentified. RNA served as the template for amplifying TCR beta CDR3 regions. HTBI primers were employed in first-round RT-PCR, then a second-round multiplex PCR followed. TCRdb passed the multiplex PCR reads through MiXCR, listing each CDR3 protein once. The table shows 200,000 to 250,000 distinct CDR3 sequences, with about 22% occurring only once. The sample originates from a study of Graves' ophthalmopathy and Graves' hyperthyroidism. Excluded: other autoimmune disease, uncontrolled infection, pregnancy or lactation. The evidence that diagnosis relied on was clinical symptoms, serum thyroxine, TRAb, thyroid ultrasound and orbital computed tomography. Points from the study as a whole: Most expanded thyroid clonotypes above 0.001 frequency also appeared in blood.

Deletions cut 7 bases from V and 6 bases from J, with 10 bases between. This CDR3 region has 11 residues. Germline CDR1 is LNHDA and CDR2 is SQIVND (reference sequence). Sequencing was done on a sample of peripheral blood. V usage is TRBV19 and J usage is TRBJ2-7, with D maybe TRBD1 (5 bases). The receptor was isolated from a woman aged 50 to 60 with Graves' ophthalmopathy. As DNA, the CDR3 is TGTGCCAGTACAGGGTTCGGCGAGCAGTACTTC. Amino acids: CASTGFGEQYF.